The rows below give T cell receptor beta chains drawn from one sample of a study of blood T cell repertoires in COVID-19. Libraries were prepared by immunoSEQ multiplex PCR; TCRdb keeps only in-frame clonotypes and omits some of them. The sample contains some 90,000 clones, 86% of which appear only once. The sequenced sample was peripheral blood. Source of these receptors: a woman of 80 years or more with acute or convalescent COVID-19. The CDR3 runs from the conserved cysteine through the conserved F or W. Fields, in order: clone size, J gene, D gene, V gene, CDR3 DNA, CDR3 protein. A D gene is named only where the DNA matches it firmly. The size field is filled for only some rows; it gives once, few, many or a size class.

-,TRBJ1-5,TRBD1,TRBV10-3,TGTGCCGTCTCAGGGGGCGGCAATCAGCCCCAGCATTTT,CAVSGGGNQPQHF
once,TRBJ1-5,-,TRBV2,TGTGCCAGCAGCCAGGGGAATCAGCCCCAGCATTTT,CASSQGNQPQHF
-,TRBJ2-5,TRBD2,TRBV24-1,TGTGCCACCAGTGATTCCTTAGGGGGACTAGCGGGTACCCAGTACTTC,CATSDSLGGLAGTQYF
once,TRBJ2-2,TRBD2,TRBV7-2,TGTGCCAGCAGCCCCAGAGCGGGAAGTACCGGGGAGCTGTTTTTT,CASSPRAGSTGELFF
-,TRBJ1-2,-,TRBV5-1,TGCGCCAGCAGCTTGCAGGAGGGTTTAGGATATGGCTACACCTTC,CASSLQEGLGYGYTF
-,TRBJ2-3,-,TRBV5-4,TGTGCCAGCAGCTTGGACAGGGTGGCAGATACGCAGTATTTT,CASSLDRVADTQYF
-,TRBJ1-3,-,TRBV6-5,TGTGCCAGCAGTTACTCGACACAGCGAAACACCATATATTTT,CASSYSTQRNTIYF
once,TRBJ2-5,TRBD2,TRBV7-2,TGTGCCAGCAGCTTTCGGGGGGATTGGGAGACCCAGTACTTC,CASSFRGDWETQYF
-,TRBJ2-3,-,TRBV6-5,TGTGCCAGCCATCCGGGGGGCGGCACAGATACGCAGTATTTT,CASHPGGGTDTQYF
-,TRBJ2-7,TRBD2,TRBV4-1,TGCGCCAGCAGCCAAGGTCTGAGGGGGAACGGGGGGGCGAAGGAGCAGTACTTC,CASSQGLRGNGGAKEQYF
-,TRBJ1-5,-,TRBV12-5,TGTGCTAGAATAGACCAGGGTCCGGAGCAGCCCCAGCATTTT,CARIDQGPEQPQHF
once,TRBJ1-5,TRBD1,TRBV24-1,TGTGCCACCAGGGGTCAGGGGGCAGGTCAGCCCCAGCATTTT,CATRGQGAGQPQHF
-,TRBJ2-2,TRBD2,TRBV27,TGTGCCAGCAGTTTGCGGGGGGGGTCCACCGGGGAGCTGTTTTTT,CASSLRGGSTGELFF
few,TRBJ2-7,-,TRBV5-4,TGTGCCAGCAGCTTGGGCGGCAGATTCTCCTACGAGCAGTACTTC,CASSLGGRFSYEQYF
-,TRBJ2-2,-,TRBV7-2,TGTGCCAGCAGCTCCAACTCGGGAGCCGGGGAGCTGTTTTTT,CASSSNSGAGELFF
-,TRBJ1-5,TRBD1,TRBV11-2,TGTGCCAGCAGCTCCAATCAGGGGGCGCCCCAGCATTTT,CASSSNQGAPQHF
few,TRBJ2-1,TRBD1,TRBV7-2,TGTGCCAGCAGCTTAGTGGGGACAGGGTCCTACAATGAGCAGTTCTTC,CASSLVGTGSYNEQFF
-,TRBJ2-1,TRBD2,TRBV11-3,TGTGCCAGCAGCTTCCGTCGGGGGGGCAACAATGAGCAGTTCTTC,CASSFRRGGNNEQFF
-,TRBJ2-5,-,TRBV11-2,TGTGCCAGCAGCCCAGGGTTAGCAGAGACCCAGTACTTC,CASSPGLAETQYF
-,TRBJ1-6,-,TRBV3-1/TRBV3-2,TGTGCCAGCAGCCAAGGTGCGGGACGCAGTAATTCACCCCTCCACTTT,CASSQGAGRSNSPLHF
-,TRBJ2-5,-,TRBV10-3,TGTGCCATCAGTGTCCAGGGGCAAGAGACCCAGTACTTC,CAISVQGQETQYF
-,TRBJ2-7,-,TRBV18,TGTGCCAGCTCACCACCTGAACAGTTAGGGCAGTACTTC,CASSPPEQLGQYF
-,TRBJ2-3,TRBD1,TRBV29-1,TGCAGCGTAAAGGGGGCTAGCACAGATACGCAGTATTTT,CSVKGASTDTQYF
medium-sized,TRBJ2-1,TRBD2,TRBV24-1,TGTGCCACCAGCCCTGGCGGGGGGACCTACAATGAGCAGTTCTTC,CATSPGGGTYNEQFF
-,TRBJ2-3,TRBD1,TRBV7-3,TGTGCCAGCAGCTGGGGGCAGGGGGCCGGCACAGATACGCAGTATTTT,CASSWGQGAGTDTQYF
once,TRBJ2-7,-,TRBV6-5,TGTGCCAGCAGTTACTCGAGCAGGGATAGGTACTACGAGCAGTACTTC,CASSYSSRDRYYEQYF
-,TRBJ1-1,-,TRBV2,TGTGCCAGCATTTACACACCAATGGTTACTGAAGCTTTCTTT,CASIYTPMVTEAFF
-,TRBJ1-1,-,TRBV6-6,TGTGCCAGCAGAGGGGTGGGGGCACGGGAAGCTTTCTTT,CASRGVGAREAFF
-,TRBJ2-2,TRBD2,TRBV11-3,TGTGCCAGCAGCTACCTAGCGGGGGTCACCGGGGAGCTGTTTTTT,CASSYLAGVTGELFF
once,TRBJ2-2,-,TRBV7-6,TGTGCCAGCAGCTCCCGGCTTACATCAGGGGCGAGAACCGGGGAGCTGTTTTTT,CASSSRLTSGARTGELFF
-,TRBJ1-1,-,TRBV7-2,TGTGCCAGCAGACCCCCAGGCCCCTTCACTGAAGCTTTCTTT,CASRPPGPFTEAFF
-,TRBJ2-3,-,TRBV5-1,TGCGCCAGCAGCTTGAAACAGGGCTCCCTCACAGATACGCAGTATTTT,CASSLKQGSLTDTQYF
-,TRBJ2-5,TRBD1,TRBV5-1,TGCGCCAGCAGCTTAGGACAGGTCCAGGGGACCCAGTACTTC,CASSLGQVQGTQYF
-,TRBJ2-7,TRBD1,TRBV14,TGTGCCAGCAGCCACTGGACAGGGGGCGCAGGATACGAGCAGTACTTC,CASSHWTGGAGYEQYF
-,TRBJ2-3,-,TRBV10-3,TGTGCCATCAGTGGTGGGGACACTAGCACAGATACGCAGTATTTT,CAISGGDTSTDTQYF
-,TRBJ2-5,-,TRBV19,TGTGCCAGTAGGGATATCCGGGGGACAGAGACCCAGTACTTC,CASRDIRGTETQYF
-,TRBJ1-5,-,TRBV19,TGTGCCAGTAGTATGGGACAATCCAATCAGCCCCAGCATTTT,CASSMGQSNQPQHF
-,TRBJ1-2,TRBD1,TRBV2,TGTGCCAGCAGTTACCGGACAGGGGGGGCGACTAACTATGGCTACACCTTC,CASSYRTGGATNYGYTF
-,TRBJ1-4,-,TRBV5-1,TGCGCCAGCAGCTTGGCTGGGGCGACTAATGAAAAACTGTTTTTT,CASSLAGATNEKLFF
-,TRBJ2-7,TRBD2,TRBV14,TGTGCCAGCAGCCAACGCGCTAGCGGCGAGCAGTACTTC,CASSQRASGEQYF
-,TRBJ1-2,-,TRBV9,TGTGCCAGCAGCGGATATAGAGAAATGAACGGCTACACCTTC,CASSGYREMNGYTF
-,TRBJ1-1,-,TRBV7-3,TGTGCCAGCAGCTTGCGGGGGAGGAACACTGAAGCTTTCTTT,CASSLRGRNTEAFF
few,TRBJ2-1,TRBD1,TRBV7-9,TGTGCCAGCAGCTCCCAGGGGGCCCTATACAATGAGCAGTTCTTC,CASSSQGALYNEQFF
-,TRBJ1-3,TRBD1,TRBV29-1,TGCAGCGTTGCACCGGGACAGGGTTTAGGAAACACCATATATTTT,CSVAPGQGLGNTIYF
-,TRBJ1-3,TRBD1,TRBV18,TGTGCCAGCTCACCTGACAGGGGGACTGGAAACACCATATATTTT,CASSPDRGTGNTIYF
once,TRBJ2-1,-,TRBV2,TGTGCCAGCAGTGTTTTAGGGGGTCCGACCTACAATGAGCAGTTCTTC,CASSVLGGPTYNEQFF
-,TRBJ2-4,-,TRBV10-3,TGTGCCATCAGTGATGGAAGGGGTGGAAACATTCAGTACTTC,CAISDGRGGNIQYF
-,TRBJ1-5,-,TRBV15,TGTGCCACCAGCAGAGATCGGGTGGATCAGCCCCAGCATTTT,CATSRDRVDQPQHF
-,TRBJ2-5,TRBD2,TRBV9,TGTGCCAGCAGCATGGATGGACTAGTAGAGACCCAGTACTTC,CASSMDGLVETQYF
-,TRBJ1-1,TRBD1,TRBV5-1,TGCGCCAGCAGGGGACAGATGAACACTGAAGCTTTCTTT,CASRGQMNTEAFF
-,TRBJ2-5,TRBD2,TRBV5-1,TGCGCCAGCAGCGTAGGATTCGGACTAGCGGGTCAAGAGACCCAGTACTTC,CASSVGFGLAGQETQYF
few,TRBJ1-4,-,TRBV3-1/TRBV3-2,TGTGCCAGCAGCCAAGGGGCCAGTATTAATGAAAAACTGTTTTTT,CASSQGASINEKLFF